A selection of T cell receptor beta chains follows, all from one sample in a study of cytomegalovirus exposure and HLA in healthy donors. Libraries were prepared by immunoSEQ multiplex PCR; TCRdb keeps only in-frame clonotypes and omits some of them. Its clone listing holds around 40,000 clones. Sequencing was performed on PBMCs. These receptors were obtained from a man between 25 and 39 years old in good health and CMV-seronegative. Both conserved end residues are part of each CDR3. A D gene is named only where the DNA matches it firmly.

CDR3 length | D gene | J gene | V gene | CDR3 protein | CDR3 DNA
16 | TRBD1 | TRBJ2-5 | TRBV15 | CATSRSGDRVLKTQYF | TGTGCCACCAGCAGATCGGGGGACAGGGTCTTGAAGACCCAGTACTTC
16 | TRBD1 | TRBJ1-1 | TRBV4-1 | CASSQGYQGVRTEAFF | TGCGCCAGCAGCCAAGGTTATCAGGGGGTACGCACTGAAGCTTTCTTT
14 | . | TRBJ1-4 | TRBV11-2 | CASSLVGVLEKLFF | TGTGCCAGCAGCTTAGTCGGGGTACTGGAAAAACTGTTTTTT
16 | TRBD2 | TRBJ2-2 | TRBV7-7 | CASSGGSGRLTGELFF | TGTGCCAGCAGCGGGGGTAGCGGGAGACTGACCGGGGAGCTGTTTTTT
15 | TRBD1 | TRBJ2-7 | TRBV15 | CATSQQGSVSYEQYF | TGTGCCACCAGCCAACAGGGGTCGGTATCCTACGAGCAGTACTTC
15 | . | TRBJ1-3 | TRBV5-1 | CASSLGTSSGNTIYF | TGCGCCAGCAGCTTGGGCACTAGCTCTGGAAACACCATATATTTT
13 | . | TRBJ1-2 | TRBV6-5 | CASSYSTNYGYTF | TGTGCCAGCAGTTACTCCACTAACTATGGCTACACCTTC
16 | . | TRBJ1-6 | TRBV6-6 | CASIIDGRGPLSPLHF | TGTGCCAGCATCATCGACGGCCGAGGTCCCCTTTCACCCCTCCACTTT
13 | . | TRBJ2-3 | TRBV5-6 | CASCQPGADTQYF | TGTGCCAGCTGCCAACCCGGAGCAGATACGCAGTATTTT
14 | . | TRBJ2-7 | TRBV9 | CASSVVPGAYEQYF | TGTGCCAGCAGCGTAGTTCCGGGTGCCTACGAGCAGTACTTC
17 | . | TRBJ1-1 | TRBV19 | CASSIDLDSGGMAEAFF | TGTGCCAGTAGTATAGATCTGGACTCCGGAGGGATGGCTGAAGCTTTCTTT
15 | TRBD1 | TRBJ1-5 | TRBV10-3 | CATRPDRASNQPQHF | TGTGCCACCCGCCCGGACAGGGCTAGCAATCAGCCCCAGCATTTT
16 | . | TRBJ2-3 | TRBV5-8 | CASPMARQSFGDTQYF | TGTGCCAGCCCCATGGCCCGACAGTCTTTCGGAGATACGCAGTATTTT
17 | TRBD1 | TRBJ1-2 | TRBV5-4 | CASSPRQGGFLNYGYTF | TGTGCCAGCAGCCCCCGACAGGGAGGATTTCTTAACTATGGCTACACCTTC
17 | TRBD2 | TRBJ2-5 | TRBV5-6 | CASSSMTSGRGEETQYF | TGTGCCAGCAGCTCCATGACTAGCGGGAGAGGGGAAGAGACCCAGTACTTC
16 | TRBD2 | TRBJ2-7 | TRBV11-2 | CASSLGLAGAGYEQYF | TGTGCCAGCAGCTTAGGCTTAGCGGGAGCGGGATACGAGCAGTACTTC
14 | . | TRBJ1-2 | TRBV18 | CASSPPGANYGYTF | TGTGCCAGCTCACCACCAGGGGCTAACTATGGCTACACCTTC
13 | . | TRBJ1-5 | TRBV29-1 | CSVQTGTDQPQHF | TGCAGCGTACAAACAGGGACCGATCAGCCCCAGCATTTT
11 | TRBD1 | TRBJ2-1 | TRBV5-1 | CASRTGGEQFF | TGCGCCAGCAGGACAGGGGGTGAGCAGTTCTTC
14 | TRBD1 | TRBJ1-1 | TRBV6-5 | CASRLGQGNTEDFF | TGTGCCAGCCGCCTGGGACAGGGAAACACTGAAGATTTCTTT
15 | . | TRBJ2-2 | TRBV30 | CAGGPLGPNTGELFF | TGTGCCGGGGGCCCTTTAGGACCGAACACCGGGGAGCTGTTTTTT
13 | TRBD1 | TRBJ1-5 | TRBV7-9 | CASSQDRNQPQHF | TGTGCCAGCAGCCAGGACAGGAATCAGCCCCAGCATTTT